This T cell receptor (beta chain) was documented in a study of T cell responses to AZD1222 COVID-19 vaccine. Produced via immunoSEQ multiplex PCR; TCRdb's table is partial and in-frame only. Of some 130,000 clones listed, around nine tenths are singletons. A few counts support this clone. Its matching antigen is unknown. From germline, CDR1 is SGHTA and CDR2 FQGTGA. CDR3 size: 13 residues. V lost 9 bases and J lost 2, with 10 bases in between. Study outcomes and limitations: The study reported that nearly half of spike-specific TCRs target unmutated variant regions.

The sequence came from an adult in good health. V gene TRBV7-3 combines with J gene TRBJ2-2, with a weak D call TRBD2 (6 bases). This specimen was peripheral blood, taken on day 0 of AZD1222 vaccination. The CDR3 reads CARRDSNTGELFF. CDR3 nucleotide sequence: TGTGCCAGGCGGGACTCCAACACCGGGGAGCTGTTTTTT.